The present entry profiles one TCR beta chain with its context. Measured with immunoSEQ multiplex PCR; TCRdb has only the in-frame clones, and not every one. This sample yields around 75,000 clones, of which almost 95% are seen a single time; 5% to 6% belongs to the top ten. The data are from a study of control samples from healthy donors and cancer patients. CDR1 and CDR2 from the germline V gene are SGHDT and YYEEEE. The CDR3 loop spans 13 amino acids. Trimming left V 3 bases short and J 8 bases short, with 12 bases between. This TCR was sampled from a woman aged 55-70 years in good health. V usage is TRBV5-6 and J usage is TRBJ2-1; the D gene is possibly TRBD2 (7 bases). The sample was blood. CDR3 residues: CASSSTGGDEQFF. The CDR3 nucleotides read TGTGCCAGCAGCTCCACGGGGGGCGATGAGCAGTTCTTC.